This T cell receptor beta chain is from a study of control samples from healthy donors and cancer patients. Method: immunoSEQ multiplex PCR; TCRdb's copy keeps in-frame clones and lacks some. This sample has 200,000 to 250,000 clones, with about 94% found just once. The CDR3 covers 15 residues. Looked up from germline, CDR1 is LNHDA and CDR2 is SQIVND (reference sequence). Trimming cost V 6 bases and J 6 bases; bases outside gene matches: 10. The chain uses TRBV19 and TRBJ2-2; 7 nucleotides line up with TRBD1. Sequencing input: blood. This TCR was sampled from a man aged 45-65 years in good health. Here the CDR3 DNA reads TGTGCCAGTAGACTGACAGGGAAGTTTGCCGGGGAGCTGTTTTTT. Encoded protein: CASRLTGKFAGELFF. Looking up the rest from reference TRBV19 and TRBJ2-2 gives the full variable domain: DGGITQSPKYLFRKEGQNVTLSCEQNLNHDAMYWYRQDPGQGLRLIYYSQIVNDFQKGDIAEGYSVSREKKESFPLTVTSAQKNPTAFYLCASRLTGKFAGELFFGEGSRLTVL.